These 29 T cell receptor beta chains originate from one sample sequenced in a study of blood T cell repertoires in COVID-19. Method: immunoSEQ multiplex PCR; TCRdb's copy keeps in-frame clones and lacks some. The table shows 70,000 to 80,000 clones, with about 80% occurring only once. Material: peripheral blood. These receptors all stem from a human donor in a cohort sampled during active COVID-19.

For the CDR3, the DNA is TGTGCCAGCAGCCCGGGGACAGCCTATACCGGGGAGCTGTTTTTT. Translated: CASSPGTAYTGELFF. V usage is TRBV11-2 and J usage is TRBJ2-2, with 7 bases lining up with TRBD1. CDR3 size: 15 residues. J gave up 5 bases and V 5 bases, and 8 bases lay outside the gene matches. Germline V gives CDR1 SGHAT, CDR2 FQNNGV.

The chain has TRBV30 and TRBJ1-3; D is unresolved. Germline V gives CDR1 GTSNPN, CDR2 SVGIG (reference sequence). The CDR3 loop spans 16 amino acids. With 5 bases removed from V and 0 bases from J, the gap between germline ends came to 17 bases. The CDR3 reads CAWATGENLSGNTIYF. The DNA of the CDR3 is TGTGCCTGGGCGACGGGTGAAAACCTCTCTGGAAACACCATATATTTT.

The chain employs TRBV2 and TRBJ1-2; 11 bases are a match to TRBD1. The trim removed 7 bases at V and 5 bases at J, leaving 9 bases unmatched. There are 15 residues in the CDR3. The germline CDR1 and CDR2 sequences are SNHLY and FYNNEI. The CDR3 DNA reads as TGTGCCAGCAATGGACAGGGGGCCGTAAGTTATGGCTACACCTTC. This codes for CASNGQGAVSYGYTF.

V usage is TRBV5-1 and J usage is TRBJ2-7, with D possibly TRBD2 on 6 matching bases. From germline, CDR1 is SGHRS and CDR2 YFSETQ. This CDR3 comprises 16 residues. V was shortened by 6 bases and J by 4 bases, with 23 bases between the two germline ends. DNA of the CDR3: TGCGCCAGCAACTCAGCTTGGCCTCCGGGGGAGTACGAGCAGTACTTC. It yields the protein CASNSAWPPGEYEQYF.

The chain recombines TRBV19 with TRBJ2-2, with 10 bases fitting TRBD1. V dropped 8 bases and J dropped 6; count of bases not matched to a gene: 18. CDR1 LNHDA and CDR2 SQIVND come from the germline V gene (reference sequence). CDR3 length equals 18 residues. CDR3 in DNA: TGTGCCAGTGCACCGACTACCCCGGGACAGGGGTCCGCCGGGGAGCTGTTTTTT. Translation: CASAPTTPGQGSAGELFF.

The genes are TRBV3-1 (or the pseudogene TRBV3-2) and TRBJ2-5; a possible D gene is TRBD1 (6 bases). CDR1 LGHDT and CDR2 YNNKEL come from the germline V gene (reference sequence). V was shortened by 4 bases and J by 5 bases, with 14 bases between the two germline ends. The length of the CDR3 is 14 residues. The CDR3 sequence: CASSLRGNSETQYF. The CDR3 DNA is TGTGCCAGCAGCCTTAGGGGGAATTCTGAGACCCAGTACTTC.

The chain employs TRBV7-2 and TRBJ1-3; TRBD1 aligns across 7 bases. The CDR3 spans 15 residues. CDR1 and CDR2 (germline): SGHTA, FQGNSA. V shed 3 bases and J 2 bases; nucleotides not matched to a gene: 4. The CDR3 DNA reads TGTGCCAGCAGCTTTCAGACAGGGACTGGAAACACCATATATTTT. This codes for CASSFQTGTGNTIYF. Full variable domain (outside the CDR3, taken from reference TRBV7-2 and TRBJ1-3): GAGVSQSPSNKVTEKGKDVELRCDPISGHTALYWYRQSLGQGLEFLIYFQGNSAPDKSGLPSDRFSAERTGGSVSTLTIQRTQQEDSAVYLCASSFQTGTGNTIYFGEGSWLTVV.

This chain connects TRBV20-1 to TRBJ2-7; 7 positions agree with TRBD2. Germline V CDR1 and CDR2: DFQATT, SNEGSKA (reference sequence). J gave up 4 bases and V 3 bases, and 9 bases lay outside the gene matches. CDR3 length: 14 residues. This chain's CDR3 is CSASSGQPFYEQYV. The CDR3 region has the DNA TGCAGTGCTAGTAGCGGGCAGCCCTTTTACGAGCAGTACGTC.

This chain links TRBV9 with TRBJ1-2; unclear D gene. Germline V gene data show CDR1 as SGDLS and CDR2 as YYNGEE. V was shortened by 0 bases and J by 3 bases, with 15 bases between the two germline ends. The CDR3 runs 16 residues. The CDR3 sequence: CASSVAPGRGDYGYTF. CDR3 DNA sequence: TGTGCCAGCAGCGTAGCCCCCGGGAGAGGAGACTATGGCTACACCTTC.

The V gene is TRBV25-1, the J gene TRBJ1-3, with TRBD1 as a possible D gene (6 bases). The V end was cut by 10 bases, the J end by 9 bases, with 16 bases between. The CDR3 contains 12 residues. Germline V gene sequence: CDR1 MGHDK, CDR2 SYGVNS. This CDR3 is CATSRGLGTIYF. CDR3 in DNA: TGTGCCACCTCCAGGGGTCTCGGCACCATATATTTT.

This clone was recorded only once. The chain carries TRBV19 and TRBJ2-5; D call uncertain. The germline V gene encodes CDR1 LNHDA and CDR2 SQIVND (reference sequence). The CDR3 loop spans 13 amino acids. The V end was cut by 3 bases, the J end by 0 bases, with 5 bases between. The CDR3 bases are TGTGCCAGTAGTATGAGCAACCAAGAGACCCAGTACTTC. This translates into CASSMSNQETQYF.

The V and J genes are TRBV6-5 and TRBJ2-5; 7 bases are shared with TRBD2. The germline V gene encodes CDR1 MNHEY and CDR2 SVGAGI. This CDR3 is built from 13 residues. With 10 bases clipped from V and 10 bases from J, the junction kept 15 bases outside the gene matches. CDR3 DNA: TGTGCCATCCGCCGGGCGGGGGTTCCCTTCCAGTACTTC. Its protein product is CAIRRAGVPFQYF.

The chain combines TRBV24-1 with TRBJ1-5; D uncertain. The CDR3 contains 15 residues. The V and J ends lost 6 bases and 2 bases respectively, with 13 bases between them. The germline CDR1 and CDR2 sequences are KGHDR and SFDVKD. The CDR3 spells CATSKFRLGNQPQHF. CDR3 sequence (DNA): TGTGCCACCAGTAAGTTCAGGCTCGGCAATCAGCCCCAGCATTTT.

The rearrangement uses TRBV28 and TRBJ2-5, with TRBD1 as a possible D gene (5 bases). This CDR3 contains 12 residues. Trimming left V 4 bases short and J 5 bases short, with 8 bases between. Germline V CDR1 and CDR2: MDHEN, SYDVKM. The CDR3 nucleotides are TGTGCCAGCAGTTACAGGCCCGAGACCCAGTACTTC. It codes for CASSYRPETQYF.

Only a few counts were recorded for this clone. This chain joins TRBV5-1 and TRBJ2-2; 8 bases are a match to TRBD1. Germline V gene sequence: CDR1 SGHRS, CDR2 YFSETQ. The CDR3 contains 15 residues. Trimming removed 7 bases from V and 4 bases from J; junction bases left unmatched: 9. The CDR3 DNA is TGCGCCAGCTCCTCGCGGACAGGGTCCACCGGGGAGCTGTTTTTT. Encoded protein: CASSSRTGSTGELFF.

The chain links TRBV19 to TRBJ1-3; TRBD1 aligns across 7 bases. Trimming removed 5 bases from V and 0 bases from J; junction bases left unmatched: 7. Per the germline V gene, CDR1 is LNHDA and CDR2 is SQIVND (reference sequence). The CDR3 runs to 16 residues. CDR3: CASSVGTVNSGNTIYF. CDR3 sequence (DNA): TGTGCCAGTAGTGTCGGGACAGTAAACTCTGGAAACACCATATATTTT.

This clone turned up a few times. Here the CDR3 DNA reads TGTGCCAGGAATGACAGGGTTTTCGATGAGCAGTTCTTC. Translating gives CARNDRVFDEQFF. The V gene is TRBV2, the J gene TRBJ2-1, with 7 nucleotides matching TRBD1. Germline V gene sequence: CDR1 SNHLY, CDR2 FYNNEI. Germline trimming cut 9 bases from V and 8 bases from J; bases unmatched to any gene: 10. The CDR3 runs 13 residues.

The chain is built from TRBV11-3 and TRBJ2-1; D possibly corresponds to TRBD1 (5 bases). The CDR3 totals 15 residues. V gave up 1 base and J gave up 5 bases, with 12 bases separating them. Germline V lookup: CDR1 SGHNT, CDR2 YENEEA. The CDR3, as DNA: TGTGCCAGCAGCTTAGTGATGTTAGGGGACAATGAGCAGTTCTTC. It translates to CASSLVMLGDNEQFF.

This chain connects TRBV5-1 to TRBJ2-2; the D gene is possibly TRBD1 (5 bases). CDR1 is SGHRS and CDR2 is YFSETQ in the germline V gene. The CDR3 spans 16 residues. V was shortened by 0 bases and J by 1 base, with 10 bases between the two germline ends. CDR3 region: CASSLAVGRNTGELFF. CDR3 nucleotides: TGCGCCAGCAGCTTGGCCGTGGGGCGGAACACCGGGGAGCTGTTTTTT.

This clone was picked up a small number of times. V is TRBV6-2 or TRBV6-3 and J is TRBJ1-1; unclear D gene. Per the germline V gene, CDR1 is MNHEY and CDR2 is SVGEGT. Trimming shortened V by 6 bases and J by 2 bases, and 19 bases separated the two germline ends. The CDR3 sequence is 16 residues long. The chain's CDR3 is CASSRGESRVNTEAFF. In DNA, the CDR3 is TGTGCCAGCAGCCGCGGTGAAAGTCGGGTTAACACTGAAGCTTTCTTT.

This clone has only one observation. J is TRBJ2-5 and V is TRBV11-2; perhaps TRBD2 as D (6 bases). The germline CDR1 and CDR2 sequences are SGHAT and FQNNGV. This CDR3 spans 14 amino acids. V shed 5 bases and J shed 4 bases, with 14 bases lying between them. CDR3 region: CASSARLVRETQYF. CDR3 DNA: TGTGCCAGCAGCGCACGACTAGTCCGAGAGACCCAGTACTTC.

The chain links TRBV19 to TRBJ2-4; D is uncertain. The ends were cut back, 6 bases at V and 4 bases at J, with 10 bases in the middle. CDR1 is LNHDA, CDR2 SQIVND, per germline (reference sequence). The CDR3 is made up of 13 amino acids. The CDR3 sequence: CASRQPGKNIQYF. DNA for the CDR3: TGTGCCAGTAGACAGCCAGGAAAAAACATTCAGTACTTC.

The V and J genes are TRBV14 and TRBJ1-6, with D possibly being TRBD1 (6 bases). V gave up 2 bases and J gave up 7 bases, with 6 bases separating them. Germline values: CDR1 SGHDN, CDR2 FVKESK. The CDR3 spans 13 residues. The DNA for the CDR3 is TGTGCCAGCAGCCAAACAGGGAATTCACCCCTCCACTTT. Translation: CASSQTGNSPLHF. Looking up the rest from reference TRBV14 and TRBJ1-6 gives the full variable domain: EAGVTQFPSHSVIEKGQTVTLRCDPISGHDNLYWYRRVMGKEIKFLLHFVKESKQDESGMPNNRFLAERTGGTYSTLKVQPAELEDSGVYFCASSQTGNSPLHFGNGTRLTVT.

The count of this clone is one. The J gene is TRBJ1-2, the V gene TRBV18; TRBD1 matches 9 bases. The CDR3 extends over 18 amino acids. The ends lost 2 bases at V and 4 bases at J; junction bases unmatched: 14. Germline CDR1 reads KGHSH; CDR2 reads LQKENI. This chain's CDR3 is CASSPRGQGNPGGYGYTF. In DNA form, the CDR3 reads TGTGCCAGCTCACCAAGAGGACAGGGGAACCCCGGGGGCTATGGCTACACCTTC.

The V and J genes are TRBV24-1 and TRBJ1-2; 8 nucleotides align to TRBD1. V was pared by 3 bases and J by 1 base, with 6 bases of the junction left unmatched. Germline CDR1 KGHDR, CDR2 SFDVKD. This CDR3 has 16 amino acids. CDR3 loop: CATSDAGTGLNYGYTF. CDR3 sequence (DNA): TGTGCCACCAGTGATGCAGGGACAGGACTTAACTATGGCTACACCTTC.

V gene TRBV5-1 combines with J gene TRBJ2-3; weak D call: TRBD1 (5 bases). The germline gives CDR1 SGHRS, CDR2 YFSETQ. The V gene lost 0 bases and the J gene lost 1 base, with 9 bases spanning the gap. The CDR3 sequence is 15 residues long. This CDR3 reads CASSLAQVGTDTQYF. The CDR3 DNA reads TGCGCCAGCAGCTTGGCACAGGTCGGCACAGATACGCAGTATTTT.

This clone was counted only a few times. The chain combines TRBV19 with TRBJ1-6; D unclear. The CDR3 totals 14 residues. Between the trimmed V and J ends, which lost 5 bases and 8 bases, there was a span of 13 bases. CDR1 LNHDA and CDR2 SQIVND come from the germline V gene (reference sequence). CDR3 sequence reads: CASSAAGRHSPLHF. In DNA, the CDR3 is TGTGCCAGTAGTGCCGCGGGGAGACATTCACCCCTCCACTTT.

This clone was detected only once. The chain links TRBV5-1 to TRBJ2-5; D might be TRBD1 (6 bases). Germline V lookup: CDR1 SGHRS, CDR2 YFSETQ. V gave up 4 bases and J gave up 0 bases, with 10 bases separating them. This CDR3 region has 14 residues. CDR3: CASSLTGYQETQYF. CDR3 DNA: TGCGCCAGCAGCCTAACAGGGTACCAAGAGACCCAGTACTTC.

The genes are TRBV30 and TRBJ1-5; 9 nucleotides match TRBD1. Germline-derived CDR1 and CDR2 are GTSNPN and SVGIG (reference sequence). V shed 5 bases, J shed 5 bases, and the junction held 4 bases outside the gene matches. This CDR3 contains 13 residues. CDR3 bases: TGTGCCTGGGGGACAGGGTTTGATCAGCCCCAGCATTTT. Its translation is CAWGTGFDQPQHF.